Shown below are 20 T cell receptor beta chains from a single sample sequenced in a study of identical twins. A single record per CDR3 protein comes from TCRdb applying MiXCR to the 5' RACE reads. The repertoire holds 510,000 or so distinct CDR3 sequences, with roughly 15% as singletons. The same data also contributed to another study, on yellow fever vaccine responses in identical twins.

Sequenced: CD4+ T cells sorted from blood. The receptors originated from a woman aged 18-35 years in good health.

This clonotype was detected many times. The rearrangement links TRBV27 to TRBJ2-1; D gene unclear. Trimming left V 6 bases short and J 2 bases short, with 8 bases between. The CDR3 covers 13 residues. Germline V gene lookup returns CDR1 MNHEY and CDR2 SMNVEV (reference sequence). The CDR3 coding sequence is TGTGCCAGCAGGGAAAACACCTACAATGAGCAGTTCTTC. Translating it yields CASRENTYNEQFF.

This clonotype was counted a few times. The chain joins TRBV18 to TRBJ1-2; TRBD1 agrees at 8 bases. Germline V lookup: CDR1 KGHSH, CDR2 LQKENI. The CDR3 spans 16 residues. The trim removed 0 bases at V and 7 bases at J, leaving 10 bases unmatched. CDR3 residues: CASSPPTGDKVLGYTF. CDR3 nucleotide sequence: TGTGCCAGCTCACCACCGACAGGGGACAAGGTGCTTGGCTACACCTTC.

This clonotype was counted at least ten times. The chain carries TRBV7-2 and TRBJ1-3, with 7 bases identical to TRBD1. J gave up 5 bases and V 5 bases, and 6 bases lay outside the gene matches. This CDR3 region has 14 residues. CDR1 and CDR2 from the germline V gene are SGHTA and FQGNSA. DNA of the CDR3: TGTGCCAGCAGCCAGCAGACAGGGCGAAACACCATATATTTT. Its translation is CASSQQTGRNTIYF.

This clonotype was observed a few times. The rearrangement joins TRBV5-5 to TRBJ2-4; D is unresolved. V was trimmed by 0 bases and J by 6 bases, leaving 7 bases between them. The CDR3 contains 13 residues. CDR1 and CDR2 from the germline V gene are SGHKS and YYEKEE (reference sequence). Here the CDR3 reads CASSLEGLNIQYF. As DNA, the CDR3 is TGTGCCAGCAGCTTGGAAGGGTTAAACATTCAGTACTTC.

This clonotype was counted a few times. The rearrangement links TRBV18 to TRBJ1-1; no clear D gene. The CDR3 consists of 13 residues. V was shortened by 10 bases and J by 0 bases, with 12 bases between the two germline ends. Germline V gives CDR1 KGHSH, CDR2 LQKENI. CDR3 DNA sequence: TGTGCCATCCGTGGGCTCTTGAACACTGAAGCTTTCTTT. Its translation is CAIRGLLNTEAFF.

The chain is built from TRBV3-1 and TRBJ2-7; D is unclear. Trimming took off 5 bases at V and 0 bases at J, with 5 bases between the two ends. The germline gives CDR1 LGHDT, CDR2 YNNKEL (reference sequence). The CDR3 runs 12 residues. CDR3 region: CASSWLSYEQYF. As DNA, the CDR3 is TGTGCCAGCAGCTGGCTCTCCTACGAGCAGTACTTC.

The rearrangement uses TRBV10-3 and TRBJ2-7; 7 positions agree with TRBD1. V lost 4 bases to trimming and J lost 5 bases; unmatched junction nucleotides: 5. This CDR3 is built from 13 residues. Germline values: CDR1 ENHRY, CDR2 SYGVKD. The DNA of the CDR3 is TGTGCCATCAGTGTTAGACAGGGCCACGAGCAGTACGTC. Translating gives CAISVRQGHEQYV.

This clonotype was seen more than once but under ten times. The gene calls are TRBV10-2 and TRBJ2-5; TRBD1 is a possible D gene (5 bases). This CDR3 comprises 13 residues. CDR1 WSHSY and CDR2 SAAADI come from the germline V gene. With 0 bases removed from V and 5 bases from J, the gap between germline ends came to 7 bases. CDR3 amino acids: CASSESPGETQYF. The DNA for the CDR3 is TGCGCCAGCAGTGAGTCTCCAGGGGAGACCCAGTACTTC.

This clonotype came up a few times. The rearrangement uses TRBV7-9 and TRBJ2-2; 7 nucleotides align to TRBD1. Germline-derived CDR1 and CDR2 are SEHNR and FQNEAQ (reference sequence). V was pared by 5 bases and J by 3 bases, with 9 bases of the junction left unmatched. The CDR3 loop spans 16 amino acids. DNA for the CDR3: TGTGCCAGCAGCCAAAGACAGGGACGCTACACCGGGGAGCTGTTTTTT. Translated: CASSQRQGRYTGELFF.

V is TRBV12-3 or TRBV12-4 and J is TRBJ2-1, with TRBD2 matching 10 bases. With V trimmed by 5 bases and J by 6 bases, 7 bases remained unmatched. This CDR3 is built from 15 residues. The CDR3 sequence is CASSPPSGRANEQFF. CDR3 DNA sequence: TGTGCCAGCAGTCCCCCGAGCGGGAGGGCCAATGAGCAGTTCTTC.

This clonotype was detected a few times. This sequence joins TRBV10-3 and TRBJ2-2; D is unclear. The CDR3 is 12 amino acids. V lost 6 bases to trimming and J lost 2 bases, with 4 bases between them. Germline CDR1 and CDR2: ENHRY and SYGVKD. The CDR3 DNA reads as TGTGCCATCAGAGGTAACACCGGGGAGCTGTTTTTT. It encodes CAIRGNTGELFF.

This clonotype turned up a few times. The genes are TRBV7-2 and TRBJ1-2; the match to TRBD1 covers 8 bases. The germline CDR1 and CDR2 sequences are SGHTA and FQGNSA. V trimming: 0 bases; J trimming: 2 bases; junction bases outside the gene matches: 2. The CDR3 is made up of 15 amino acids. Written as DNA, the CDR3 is TGTGCCAGCAGCTTAGCGACAGGGGCCAACTATGGCTACACCTTC. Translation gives CASSLATGANYGYTF.

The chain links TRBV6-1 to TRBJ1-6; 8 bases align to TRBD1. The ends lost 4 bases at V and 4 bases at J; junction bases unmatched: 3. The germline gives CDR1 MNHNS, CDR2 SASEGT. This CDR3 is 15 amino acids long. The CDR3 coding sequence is TGTGCCAGCAGTGGGCGACAGGGGTATAATTCACCCCTCCACTTT. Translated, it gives CASSGRQGYNSPLHF.

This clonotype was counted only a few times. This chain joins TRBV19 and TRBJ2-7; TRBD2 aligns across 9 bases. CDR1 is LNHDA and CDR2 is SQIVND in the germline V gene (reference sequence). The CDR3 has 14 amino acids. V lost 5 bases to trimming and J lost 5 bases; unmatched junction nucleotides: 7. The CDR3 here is CASSPLAGINEQYF. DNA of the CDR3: TGTGCCAGTAGTCCCCTAGCGGGAATCAACGAGCAGTACTTC.

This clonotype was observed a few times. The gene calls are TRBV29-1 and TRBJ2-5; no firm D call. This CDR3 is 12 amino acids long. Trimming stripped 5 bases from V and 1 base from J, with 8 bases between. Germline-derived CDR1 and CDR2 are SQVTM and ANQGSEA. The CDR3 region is CSVQFLQETQYF. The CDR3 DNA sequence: TGCAGCGTTCAATTCCTCCAAGAGACCCAGTACTTC.

This CDR3 reads CASSLQTDSTEAFF. DNA for the CDR3: TGTGCCAGCTCACTACAGACAGACAGCACTGAAGCTTTCTTT. J is TRBJ1-1 and V is TRBV18, with D maybe TRBD1 (5 bases). This CDR3 is built from 14 residues. CDR1 KGHSH and CDR2 LQKENI come from the germline V gene. V gave up 4 bases and J gave up 4 bases, with 13 bases separating them.

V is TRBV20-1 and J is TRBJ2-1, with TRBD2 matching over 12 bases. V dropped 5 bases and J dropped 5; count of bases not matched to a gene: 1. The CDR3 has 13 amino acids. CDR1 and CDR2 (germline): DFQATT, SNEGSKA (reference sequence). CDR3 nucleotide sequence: TGCAGTGCTGCTAGCGGGAGGGACAATGAGCAGTTCTTC. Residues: CSAASGRDNEQFF.

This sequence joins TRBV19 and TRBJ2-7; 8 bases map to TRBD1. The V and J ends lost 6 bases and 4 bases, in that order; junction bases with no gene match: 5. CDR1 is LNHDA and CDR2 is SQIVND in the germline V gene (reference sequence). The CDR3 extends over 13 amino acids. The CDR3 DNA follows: TGTGCCAGTAGCTCAGGGGGCAGGTACGAGCAGTACTTC. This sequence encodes CASSSGGRYEQYF.

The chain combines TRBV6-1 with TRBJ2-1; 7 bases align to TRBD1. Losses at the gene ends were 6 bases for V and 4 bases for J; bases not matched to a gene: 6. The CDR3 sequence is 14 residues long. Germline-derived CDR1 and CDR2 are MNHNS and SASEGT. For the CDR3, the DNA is TGTGCCAGCAGCGACAGGGTAGGGTACAATGAGCAGTTCTTC. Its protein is CASSDRVGYNEQFF.

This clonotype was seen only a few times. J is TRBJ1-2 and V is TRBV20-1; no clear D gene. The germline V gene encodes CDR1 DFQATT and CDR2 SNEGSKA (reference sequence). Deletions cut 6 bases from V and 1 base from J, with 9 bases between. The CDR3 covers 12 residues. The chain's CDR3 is CSATHLNYGYTF. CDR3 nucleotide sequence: TGCAGTGCCACACATCTTAACTATGGCTACACCTTC.